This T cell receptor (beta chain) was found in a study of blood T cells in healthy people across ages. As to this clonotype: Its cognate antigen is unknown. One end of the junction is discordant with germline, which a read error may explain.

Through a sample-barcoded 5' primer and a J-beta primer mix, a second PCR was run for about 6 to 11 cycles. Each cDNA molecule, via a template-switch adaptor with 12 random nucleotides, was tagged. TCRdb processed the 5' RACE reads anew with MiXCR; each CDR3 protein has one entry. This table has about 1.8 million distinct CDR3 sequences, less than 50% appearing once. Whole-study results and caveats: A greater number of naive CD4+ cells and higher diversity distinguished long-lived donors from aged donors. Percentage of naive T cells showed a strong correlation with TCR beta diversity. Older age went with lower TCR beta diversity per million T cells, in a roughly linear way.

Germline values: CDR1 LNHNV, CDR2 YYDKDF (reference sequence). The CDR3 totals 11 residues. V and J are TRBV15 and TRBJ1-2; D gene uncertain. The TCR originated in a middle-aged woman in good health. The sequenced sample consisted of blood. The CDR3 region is CAASRDRGYTF. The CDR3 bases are TGTGCCGCCAGCAGAGATCGGGGCTACACCTTC. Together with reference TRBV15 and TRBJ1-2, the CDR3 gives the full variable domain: DAMVIQNPRYQVTQFGKPVTLSCSQTLNHNVMYWYQQKSSQAPKLLFHYYDKDFNNEADTPDNFQSRRPNTSFCFLDIRSPGLGDTAMYLCAASRDRGYTFGSGTRLTVV.